The entry below describes one TCR beta chain. The antigen is undetermined. This specimen belongs to a study of T cells in tuberculosis. Study at large: Within 7 days of starting treatment, or before, PBMC were stored. Findings of the study overall: Smaller alpha distances in active tuberculosis partly reflected shorter CDR3-alpha lengths. Using the GMM-specific repertoire gave about 84% accuracy versus roughly 70% with motifs.

The time point: new active TB diagnosis, blood taken before or within 7 days of starting treatment. Tuberculosis was confirmed by positive sputum smear and/or M. tuberculosis culture. The repertoire was sequenced with immunoSEQ multiplex PCR; TCRdb's copy has only in-frame clones and lacks some. The table includes about 34,000 clones, roughly 93% detected once. V shed 0 bases and J shed 3 bases, with 24 bases lying between them. CDR3 length: 19 amino acids. Germline V gene sequence: CDR1 SGHRS, CDR2 YFSETQ. The chain employs TRBV5-1 and TRBJ1-2, with TRBD1 as a possible D gene (6 bases). This specimen was PBMCs, taken at tuberculosis diagnosis. This clonotype originated in an adult with tuberculosis. The CDR3 region has the DNA TGCGCCAGCAGCTTGGTCCGTTTATCCGCGGGGGCACGGGACTATGGCTACACCTTC. As protein: CASSLVRLSAGARDYGYTF.